This T cell receptor beta chain emerged from a study of control samples from healthy donors and cancer patients. The length of the CDR3 is 14 residues. Trimming cost V 3 bases and J 5 bases; bases outside gene matches: 4. The germline CDR1 and CDR2 sequences are SGDLS and YYNGEE. Clones were sequenced by immunoSEQ multiplex PCR, and TCRdb holds only the in-frame ones, with some missing. Of about 85,000 clones in the sample, around nine tenths were seen once. The sample consisted of blood. The chain is built from TRBV9 and TRBJ1-4; TRBD1 matches 7 bases. This TCR was sampled from a woman under 30 in good health. CDR3 bases: TGTGCCAGCAGCGCGAACAGGGGAAATGAAAAACTGTTTTTT. This sequence encodes CASSANRGNEKLFF.